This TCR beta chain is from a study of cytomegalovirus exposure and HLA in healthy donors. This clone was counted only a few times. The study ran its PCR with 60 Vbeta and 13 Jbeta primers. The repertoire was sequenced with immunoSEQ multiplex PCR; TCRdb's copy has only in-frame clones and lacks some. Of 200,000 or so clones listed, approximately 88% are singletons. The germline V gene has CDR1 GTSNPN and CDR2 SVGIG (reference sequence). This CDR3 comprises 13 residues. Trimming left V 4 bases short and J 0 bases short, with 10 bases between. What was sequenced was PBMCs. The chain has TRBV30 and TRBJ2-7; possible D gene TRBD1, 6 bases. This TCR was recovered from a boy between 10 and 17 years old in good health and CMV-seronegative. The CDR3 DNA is TGTGCCTGGATAGGGGGAGACTCCTACGAGCAGTACTTC. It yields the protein CAWIGGDSYEQYF.